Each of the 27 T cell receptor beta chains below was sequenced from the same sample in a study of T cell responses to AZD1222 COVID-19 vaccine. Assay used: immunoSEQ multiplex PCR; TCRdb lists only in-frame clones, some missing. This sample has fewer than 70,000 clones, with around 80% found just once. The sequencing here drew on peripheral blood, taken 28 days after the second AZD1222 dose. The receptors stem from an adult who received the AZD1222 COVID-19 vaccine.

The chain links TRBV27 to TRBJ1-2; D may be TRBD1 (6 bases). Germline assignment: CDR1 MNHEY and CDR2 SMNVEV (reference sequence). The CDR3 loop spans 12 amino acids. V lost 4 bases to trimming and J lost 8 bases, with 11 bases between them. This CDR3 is CASSSGAWGYTF. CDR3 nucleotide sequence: TGTGCCAGCAGTTCGGGGGCGTGGGGCTACACCTTC.

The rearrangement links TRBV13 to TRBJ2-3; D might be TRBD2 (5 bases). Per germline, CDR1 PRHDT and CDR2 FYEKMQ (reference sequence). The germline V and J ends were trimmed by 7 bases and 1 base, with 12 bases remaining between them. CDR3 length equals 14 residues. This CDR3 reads CASILGAGTDTQYF. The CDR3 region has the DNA TGTGCCAGCATATTGGGAGCCGGCACAGATACGCAGTATTTT.

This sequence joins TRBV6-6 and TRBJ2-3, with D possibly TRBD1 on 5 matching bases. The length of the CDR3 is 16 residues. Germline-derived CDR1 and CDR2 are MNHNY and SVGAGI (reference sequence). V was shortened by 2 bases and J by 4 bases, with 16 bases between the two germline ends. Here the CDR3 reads CASSYQDTNPPDTQYF. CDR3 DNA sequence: TGTGCCAGCAGTTACCAGGACACCAATCCACCAGATACGCAGTATTTT.

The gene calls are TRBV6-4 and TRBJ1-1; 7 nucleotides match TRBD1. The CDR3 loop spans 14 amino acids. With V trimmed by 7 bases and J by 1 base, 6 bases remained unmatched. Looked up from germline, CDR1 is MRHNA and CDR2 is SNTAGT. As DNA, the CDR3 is TGTGCCAGCATAAAGGGGACAGCGAACACTGAAGCTTTCTTT. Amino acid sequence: CASIKGTANTEAFF.

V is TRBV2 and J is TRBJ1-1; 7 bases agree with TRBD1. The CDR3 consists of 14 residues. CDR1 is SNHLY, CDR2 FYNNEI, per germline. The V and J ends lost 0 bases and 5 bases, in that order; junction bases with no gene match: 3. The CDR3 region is CASSEAQGGTEAFF. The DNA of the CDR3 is TGTGCCAGCAGTGAAGCGCAGGGGGGAACTGAAGCTTTCTTT.

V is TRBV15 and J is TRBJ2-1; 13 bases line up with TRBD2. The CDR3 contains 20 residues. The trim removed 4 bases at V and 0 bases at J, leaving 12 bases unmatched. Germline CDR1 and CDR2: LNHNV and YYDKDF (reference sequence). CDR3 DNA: TGTGCCACCAGCACCGCTGAACCGGGACTAGCGGGAAGCTCCTACAATGAGCAGTTCTTC. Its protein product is CATSTAEPGLAGSSYNEQFF. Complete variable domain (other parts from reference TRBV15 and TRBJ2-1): DAMVIQNPRYQVTQFGKPVTLSCSQTLNHNVMYWYQQKSSQAPKLLFHYYDKDFNNEADTPDNFQSRRPNTSFCFLDIRSPGLGDTAMYLCATSTAEPGLAGSSYNEQFFGPGTRLTVL.

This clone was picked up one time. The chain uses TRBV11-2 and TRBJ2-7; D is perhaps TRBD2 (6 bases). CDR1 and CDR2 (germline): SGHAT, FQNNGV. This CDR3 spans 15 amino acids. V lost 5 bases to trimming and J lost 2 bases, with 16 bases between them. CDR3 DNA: TGTGCCAGCAGCCCACAATCGGGGGTTACCTACGAGCAGTACTTC. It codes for CASSPQSGVTYEQYF.

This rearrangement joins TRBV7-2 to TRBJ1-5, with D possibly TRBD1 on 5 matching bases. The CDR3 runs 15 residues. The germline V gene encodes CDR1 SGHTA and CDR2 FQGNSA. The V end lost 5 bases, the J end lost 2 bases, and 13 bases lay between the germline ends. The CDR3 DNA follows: TGTGCCAGCAGCATAGGGGACGGAGGCAATCAGCCCCAGCATTTT. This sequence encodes CASSIGDGGNQPQHF.

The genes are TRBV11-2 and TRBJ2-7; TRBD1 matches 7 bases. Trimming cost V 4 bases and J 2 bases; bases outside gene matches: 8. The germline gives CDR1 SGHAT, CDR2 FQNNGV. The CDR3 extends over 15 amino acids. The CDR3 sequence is CASSWGQSPTYEQYF. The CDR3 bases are TGTGCCAGCAGCTGGGGACAGTCACCCACCTACGAGCAGTACTTC.

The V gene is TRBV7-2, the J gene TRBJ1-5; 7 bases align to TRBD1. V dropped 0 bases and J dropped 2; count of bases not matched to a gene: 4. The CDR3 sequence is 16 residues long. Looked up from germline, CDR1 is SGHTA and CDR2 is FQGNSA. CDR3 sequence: CASSLAGGLGNQPQHF. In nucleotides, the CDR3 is TGTGCCAGCAGCTTAGCAGGGGGCCTGGGCAATCAGCCCCAGCATTTT.

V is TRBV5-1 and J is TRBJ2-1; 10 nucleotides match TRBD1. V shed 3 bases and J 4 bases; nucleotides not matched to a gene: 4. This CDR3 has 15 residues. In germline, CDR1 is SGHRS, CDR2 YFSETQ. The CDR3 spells CASSSDRGLYNEQFF. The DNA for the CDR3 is TGCGCCAGCAGCTCGGACAGGGGGTTGTACAATGAGCAGTTCTTC. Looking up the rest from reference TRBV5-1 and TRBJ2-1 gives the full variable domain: KAGVTQTPRYLIKTRGQQVTLSCSPISGHRSVSWYQQTPGQGLQFLFEYFSETQRNKGNFPGRFSGRQFSNSRSEMNVSTLELGDSALYLCASSSDRGLYNEQFFGPGTRLTVL.

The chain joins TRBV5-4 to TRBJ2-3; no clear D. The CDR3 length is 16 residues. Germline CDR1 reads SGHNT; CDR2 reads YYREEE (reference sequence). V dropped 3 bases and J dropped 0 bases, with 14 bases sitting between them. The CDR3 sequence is CASSSWTLTSTDTQYF. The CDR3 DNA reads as TGTGCCAGCAGCTCGTGGACCCTCACTAGCACAGATACGCAGTATTTT. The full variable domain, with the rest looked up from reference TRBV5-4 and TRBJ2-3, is ETGVTQSPTHLIKTRGQQVTLRCSSQSGHNTVSWYQQALGQGPQFIFQYYREEENGRGNFPPRFSGLQFPNYSSELNVNALELDDSALYLCASSSWTLTSTDTQYFGPGTRLTVL.

The DNA of the CDR3 is TGTGCCAGCAGCGCGCCTTCCGGGCAGCAGTTCTTC. Protein product: CASSAPSGQQFF. The chain links TRBV21-1 to TRBJ2-1. TRBV21-1 constitutes a pseudogene. CDR3 length equals 12 residues.

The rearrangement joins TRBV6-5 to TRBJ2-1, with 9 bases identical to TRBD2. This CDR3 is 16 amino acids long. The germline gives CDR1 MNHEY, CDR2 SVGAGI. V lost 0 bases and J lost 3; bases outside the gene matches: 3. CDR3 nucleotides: TGTGCCAGCAGTTACTCGACTAGCGGAATCTACAATGAGCAGTTCTTC. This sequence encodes CASSYSTSGIYNEQFF.

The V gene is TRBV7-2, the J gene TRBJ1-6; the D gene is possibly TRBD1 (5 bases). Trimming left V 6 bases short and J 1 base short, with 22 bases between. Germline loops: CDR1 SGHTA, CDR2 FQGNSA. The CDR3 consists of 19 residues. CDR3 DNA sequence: TGTGCCAGCAGAGAAACGGGACGGAGATTGGGGTCCTATAATTCACCCCTCCACTTT. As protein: CASRETGRRLGSYNSPLHF.

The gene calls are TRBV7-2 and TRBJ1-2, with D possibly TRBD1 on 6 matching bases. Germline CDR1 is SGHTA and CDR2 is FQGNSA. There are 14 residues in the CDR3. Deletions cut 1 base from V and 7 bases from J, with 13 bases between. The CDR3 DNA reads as TGTGCCAGCAGCTTAGGGACAGAGGGTACTGGCTACACCTTC. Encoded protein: CASSLGTEGTGYTF.

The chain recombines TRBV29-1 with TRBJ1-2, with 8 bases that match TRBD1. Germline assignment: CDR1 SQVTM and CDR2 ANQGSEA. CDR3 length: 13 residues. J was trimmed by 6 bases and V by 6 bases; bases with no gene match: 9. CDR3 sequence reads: CSVDTGGLNGYTF. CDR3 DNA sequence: TGCAGCGTGGATACAGGGGGTTTAAATGGCTACACCTTC. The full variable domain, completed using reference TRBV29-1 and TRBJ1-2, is SAVISQKPSRDICQRGTSLTIQCQVDSQVTMMFWYRQQPGQSLTLIATANQGSEATYESGFVIDKFPISRPNLTFSTLTVSNMSPEDSSIYLCSVDTGGLNGYTFGSGTRLTVV.

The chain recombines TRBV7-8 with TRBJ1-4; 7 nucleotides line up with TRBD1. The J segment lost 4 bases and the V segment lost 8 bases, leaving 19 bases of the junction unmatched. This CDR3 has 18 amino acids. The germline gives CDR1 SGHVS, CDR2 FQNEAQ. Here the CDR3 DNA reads TGTGCCAGCGGGCCAGGGGGGACGGACCTTAGTTATAATGAAAAACTGTTTTTT. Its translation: CASGPGGTDLSYNEKLFF.

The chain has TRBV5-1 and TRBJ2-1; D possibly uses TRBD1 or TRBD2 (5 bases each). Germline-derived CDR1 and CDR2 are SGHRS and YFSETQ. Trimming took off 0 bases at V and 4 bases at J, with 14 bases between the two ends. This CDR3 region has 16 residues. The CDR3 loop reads CASSLGGGWTYNEQFF. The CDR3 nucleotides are TGCGCCAGCAGCTTGGGGGGCGGGTGGACATACAATGAGCAGTTCTTC.

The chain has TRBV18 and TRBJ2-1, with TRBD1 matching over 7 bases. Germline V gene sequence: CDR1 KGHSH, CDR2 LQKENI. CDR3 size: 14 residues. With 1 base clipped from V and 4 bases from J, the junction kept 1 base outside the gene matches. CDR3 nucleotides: TGTGCCAGCTCACCACGGGACAGTTACAATGAGCAGTTCTTC. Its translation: CASSPRDSYNEQFF.

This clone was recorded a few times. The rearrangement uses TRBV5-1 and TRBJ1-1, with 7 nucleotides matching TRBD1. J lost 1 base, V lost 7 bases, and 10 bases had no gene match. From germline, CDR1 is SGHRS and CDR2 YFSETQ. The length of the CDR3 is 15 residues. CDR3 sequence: CASGMAGGANTEAFF. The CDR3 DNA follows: TGCGCCAGCGGGATGGCAGGGGGGGCGAACACTGAAGCTTTCTTT.

The CDR3 is CASSLRGDGELFF. The CDR3, as DNA: TGTGCCAGCAGCTTACGTGGGGACGGGGAGCTGTTTTTT. The chain employs TRBV5-8 and TRBJ2-2; D is unresolved. V was clipped by 2 bases and J by 7 bases, with 9 bases between them. This CDR3 spans 13 amino acids. The germline CDR1 and CDR2 sequences are SGHTS and YDEGEE.

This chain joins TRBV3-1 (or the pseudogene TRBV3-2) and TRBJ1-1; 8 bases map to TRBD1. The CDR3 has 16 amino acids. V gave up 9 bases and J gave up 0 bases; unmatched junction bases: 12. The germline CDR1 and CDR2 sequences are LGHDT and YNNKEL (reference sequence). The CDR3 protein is CASAGSGGLVNTEAFF. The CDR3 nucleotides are TGTGCCAGTGCAGGGTCAGGGGGCCTCGTGAACACTGAAGCTTTCTTT.

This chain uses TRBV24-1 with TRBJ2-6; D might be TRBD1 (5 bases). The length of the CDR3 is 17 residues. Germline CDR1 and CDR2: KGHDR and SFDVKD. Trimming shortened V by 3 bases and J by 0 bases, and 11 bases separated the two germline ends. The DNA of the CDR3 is TGTGCCACCAGTGATCCCCAGACAGTCTCTGGGGCCAACGTCCTGACTTTC. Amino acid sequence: CATSDPQTVSGANVLTF.

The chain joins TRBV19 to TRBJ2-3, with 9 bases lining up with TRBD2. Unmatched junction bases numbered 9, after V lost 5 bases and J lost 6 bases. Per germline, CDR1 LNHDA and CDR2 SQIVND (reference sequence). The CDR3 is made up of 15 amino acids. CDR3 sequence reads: CASSLQRGVSDTQYF. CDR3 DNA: TGTGCCAGTAGTTTACAGCGGGGGGTGTCGGATACGCAGTATTTT.

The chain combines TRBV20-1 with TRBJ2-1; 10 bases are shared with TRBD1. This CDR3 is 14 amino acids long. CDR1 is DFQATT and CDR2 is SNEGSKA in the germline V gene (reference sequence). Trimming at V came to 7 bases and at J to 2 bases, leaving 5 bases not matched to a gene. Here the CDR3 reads CSGRDRGPYNEQFF. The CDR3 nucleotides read TGCAGTGGTCGTGACAGGGGGCCCTACAATGAGCAGTTCTTC.

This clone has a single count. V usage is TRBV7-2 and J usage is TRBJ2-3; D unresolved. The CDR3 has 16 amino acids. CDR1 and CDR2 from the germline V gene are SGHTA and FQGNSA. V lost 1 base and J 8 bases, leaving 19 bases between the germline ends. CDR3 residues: CASSLDPTGGVLTQYF. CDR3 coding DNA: TGTGCCAGCAGCTTAGACCCAACGGGCGGAGTGCTTACGCAGTATTTT. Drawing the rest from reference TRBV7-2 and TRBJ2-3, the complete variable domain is GAGVSQSPSNKVTEKGKDVELRCDPISGHTALYWYRQSLGQGLEFLIYFQGNSAPDKSGLPSDRFSAERTGGSVSTLTIQRTQQEDSAVYLCASSLDPTGGVLTQYFGPGTRLTVL.